A single sample gave rise to the 26 T cell receptor beta chains below, sequenced in a study of T cell changes during pregnancy in multiple sclerosis. Data came from immunoSEQ multiplex PCR; TCRdb stores just in-frame clones and leaves some out. The table shows some 120,000 clones, with 90% to 96% occurring only once. The sample in question was peripheral blood, obtained after pregnancy. The receptors stem from a female donor with multiple sclerosis, enrolled in a pregnancy study.

This chain connects TRBV6-6 to TRBJ1-3; no definite D call. Trimming shortened V by 7 bases and J by 0 bases, and 13 bases separated the two germline ends. CDR1 MNHNY and CDR2 SVGAGI come from the germline V gene (reference sequence). The CDR3 has 15 residues. As DNA, the CDR3 is TGTGCCAGCATCCCGGCTGGGAGCTCTGGAAACACCATATATTTT. This codes for CASIPAGSSGNTIYF.

The rearrangement joins TRBV27 to TRBJ2-3; 7 nucleotides align to TRBD2. CDR3 length: 16 residues. CDR1 and CDR2 (germline): MNHEY, SMNVEV (reference sequence). J gave up 4 bases and V 2 bases, and 9 bases lay outside the gene matches. The CDR3 DNA follows: TGTGCCAGCAGTTTACGAGCGGGACTATATGCAGATACGCAGTATTTT. It codes for CASSLRAGLYADTQYF.

V is TRBV15 and J is TRBJ1-5; TRBD1 is a possible D gene (6 bases). Germline CDR1 reads LNHNV; CDR2 reads YYDKDF (reference sequence). Trimming stripped 9 bases from V and 7 bases from J, with 16 bases between. The CDR3 totals 13 residues. The CDR3 is CATGRGIEQPQHF. In nucleotides, the CDR3 is TGTGCCACGGGAAGGGGGATAGAGCAGCCCCAGCATTTT.

The genes are TRBV5-1 and TRBJ2-5; no reliable D call. Trimming took 5 bases from V and 5 from J, leaving 7 bases between them. The CDR3 sequence is 11 residues long. Germline assignment: CDR1 SGHRS and CDR2 YFSETQ. CDR3 amino acids: CASRAEETQYF. DNA of the CDR3: TGCGCCAGCAGGGCGGAGGAGACCCAGTACTTC. Full variable domain (outside the CDR3, taken from reference TRBV5-1 and TRBJ2-5): KAGVTQTPRYLIKTRGQQVTLSCSPISGHRSVSWYQQTPGQGLQFLFEYFSETQRNKGNFPGRFSGRQFSNSRSEMNVSTLELGDSALYLCASRAEETQYFGPGTRLLVL.

The genes are TRBV6-4 and TRBJ2-1; possibly TRBD2 for D (6 bases). V lost 3 bases to trimming and J lost 2 bases, with 14 bases between them. CDR1 is MRHNA, CDR2 SNTAGT, per germline. This CDR3 spans 16 amino acids. DNA of the CDR3: TGTGCCAGCAGTGAGGTAGCGGACACGGCCTACAATGAGCAGTTCTTC. It encodes CASSEVADTAYNEQFF.

This clone was counted once. The V and J genes are TRBV9 and TRBJ2-1, with 10 bases aligning to TRBD1. V gave up 0 bases and J gave up 6 bases; unmatched junction bases: 3. The CDR3 extends over 15 amino acids. CDR1 is SGDLS and CDR2 is YYNGEE in the germline V gene. CDR3 sequence reads: CASSVEGQGPNEQFF. The CDR3 nucleotides read TGTGCCAGCAGCGTAGAGGGACAGGGGCCCAATGAGCAGTTCTTC.

This chain links TRBV9 with TRBJ1-2; 7 nucleotides align to TRBD1. The CDR3 is 16 residues long. Unmatched junction bases numbered 12, after V lost 3 bases and J lost 4 bases. Per the germline V gene, CDR1 is SGDLS and CDR2 is YYNGEE. CDR3 loop: CASSGSRRQGSYGYTF. The CDR3 nucleotides read TGTGCCAGCAGCGGTAGTAGGAGACAGGGAAGCTATGGCTACACCTTC. Looking up the rest from reference TRBV9 and TRBJ1-2 gives the full variable domain: DSGVTQTPKHLITATGQRVTLRCSPRSGDLSVYWYQQSLDQGLQFLIQYYNGEERAKGNILERFSAQQFPDLHSELNLSSLELGDSALYFCASSGSRRQGSYGYTFGSGTRLTVV.

This chain joins TRBV7-6 and TRBJ2-7; 13 bases line up with TRBD2. V lost 5 bases, J lost 1 base, and 5 bases stayed unmatched. The germline gives CDR1 SGHVS, CDR2 FNYEAQ. CDR3 size: 16 residues. CDR3 DNA sequence: TGTGCCAGCAGCCCGGGACTAGCGGGACCATCCTACGAGCAGTACTTC. Its translation: CASSPGLAGPSYEQYF.

The chain combines TRBV2 with TRBJ1-2; TRBD1 aligns across 10 bases. Unmatched junction bases numbered 4, after V lost 6 bases and J lost 9 bases. CDR1 is SNHLY and CDR2 is FYNNEI in the germline V gene. The CDR3 is 12 residues long. CDR3 residues: CASSAGQGRYTF. The CDR3 nucleotides read TGTGCCAGCAGCGCGGGACAGGGGCGCTACACCTTC.

The V call is TRBV5-1, the J call TRBJ2-5; D might be TRBD2 (5 bases). Trimming removed 4 bases from V and 5 bases from J, with 18 bases in between. Germline CDR1 and CDR2: SGHRS and YFSETQ. This CDR3 is 15 amino acids long. Written as DNA, the CDR3 is TGCGCCAGCAGCGTCCGGGCCCCCCGAGGGGAGACCCAGTACTTC. As protein: CASSVRAPRGETQYF.

The V gene is TRBV28, the J gene TRBJ2-7; D is perhaps TRBD2 (5 bases). The CDR3 consists of 13 residues. Germline CDR1 is MDHEN and CDR2 is SYDVKM. Between the trimmed V and J ends, which lost 3 bases and 2 bases, there was a span of 8 bases. The CDR3 reads CASSFAEAYEQYF. In nucleotides, the CDR3 is TGTGCCAGCAGTTTCGCGGAGGCCTACGAGCAGTACTTC.

This chain uses TRBV11-3 with TRBJ2-1, with 11 bases lining up with TRBD2. V lost 4 bases, J lost 5 bases, and 4 bases stayed unmatched. This CDR3 has 15 residues. The germline V gene encodes CDR1 SGHNT and CDR2 YENEEA. The CDR3: CASSSSGRRNNEQFF. CDR3 DNA: TGTGCCAGCAGCTCTAGCGGGAGGCGGAACAATGAGCAGTTCTTC.

The chain's CDR3 is CASSRQGGTDTQYF. CDR3 DNA: TGTGCCAGCTCCCGACAGGGTGGCACAGATACGCAGTATTTT. The chain is built from TRBV6-4 and TRBJ2-3; 7 bases line up with TRBD1. The CDR3 runs 14 residues. With V trimmed by 8 bases and J by 1 base, 6 bases remained unmatched. CDR1 is MRHNA, CDR2 SNTAGT, per germline.

This clone was recorded only once. The V call is TRBV7-8, the J call TRBJ2-1; TRBD2 aligns across 7 bases. Germline V gene data show CDR1 as SGHVS and CDR2 as FQNEAQ. The CDR3 totals 17 residues. V was pared by 5 bases and J by 0 bases, with 10 bases of the junction left unmatched. The CDR3 protein is CASSKMIAGSSYNEQFF. The CDR3 nucleotides read TGTGCCAGCAGCAAGATGATAGCGGGTAGCTCCTACAATGAGCAGTTCTTC.

This chain links TRBV9 with TRBJ2-3; weak D call: TRBD2 (5 bases). Trimming left V 2 bases short and J 4 bases short, with 8 bases between. This CDR3 spans 13 amino acids. Germline V lookup: CDR1 SGDLS, CDR2 YYNGEE. The CDR3, as DNA: TGTGCCAGCAGCGTCCGGGGTTCAGATACGCAGTATTTT. It translates to CASSVRGSDTQYF.

The rearrangement joins TRBV10-3 to TRBJ2-7; a possible D gene is TRBD2 (5 bases). Germline lookup yields CDR1 ENHRY and CDR2 SYGVKD. The CDR3 consists of 13 residues. Trimming shortened V by 3 bases and J by 2 bases, and 8 bases separated the two germline ends. The CDR3 protein is CAISDGSPYEQYF. Written as DNA, the CDR3 is TGTGCCATCAGTGATGGGAGCCCCTACGAGCAGTACTTC.

This chain uses TRBV7-8 with TRBJ2-1, with 10 bases identical to TRBD2. The V gene end was trimmed by 6 bases and the J gene end by 0 bases; junction bases not matched to a gene: 2. This CDR3 is 15 amino acids long. CDR1 and CDR2 from the germline V gene are SGHVS and FQNEAQ. Here the CDR3 reads CASRPSGSSYNEQFF. Written as DNA, the CDR3 is TGTGCCAGCAGGCCTAGCGGGAGCTCCTACAATGAGCAGTTCTTC.

The V and J genes are TRBV29-1 and TRBJ2-1; 9 bases are shared with TRBD2. The CDR3 runs 14 residues. The J segment lost 4 bases and the V segment lost 3 bases, leaving 4 bases of the junction unmatched. CDR1 and CDR2 (germline): SQVTM, ANQGSEA. The DNA for the CDR3 is TGCAGCGTTGAGACTAGCGGAGCGTACAATGAGCAGTTCTTC. Amino acid sequence: CSVETSGAYNEQFF.

CDR3 sequence (DNA): TGTGCCAGCAGCGGTCCTAGAGGTTTAACCTACAATGAGCAGTTCTTC. Residues: CASSGPRGLTYNEQFF. This chain joins TRBV27 and TRBJ2-1; D is undetermined. The length of the CDR3 is 16 residues. Trimming cost V 6 bases and J 2 bases, with 17 bases left between them. Per the germline V gene, CDR1 is MNHEY and CDR2 is SMNVEV (reference sequence).

This clone came up once. The chain is built from TRBV5-1 and TRBJ2-7, with D maybe TRBD1 (5 bases). CDR1 and CDR2 from the germline V gene are SGHRS and YFSETQ. This CDR3 spans 15 amino acids. Trimming cost V 0 bases and J 3 bases, with 13 bases left between them. DNA of the CDR3: TGCGCCAGCAGCTTGGCGACAGCATGGGACTACGAGCAGTACTTC. Its protein is CASSLATAWDYEQYF.

The chain joins TRBV15 to TRBJ1-2; D perhaps matches TRBD1 (5 bases). Deletions cut 3 bases from V and 4 bases from J, with 12 bases between. Germline-derived CDR1 and CDR2 are LNHNV and YYDKDF (reference sequence). The CDR3 is 14 amino acids. The CDR3 DNA reads as TGTGCCACCAGCAGCGGGCAGGGCGCCTATGGCTACACCTTC. It yields the protein CATSSGQGAYGYTF.

The chain joins TRBV19 to TRBJ2-7; 7 bases align to TRBD2. The trim removed 10 bases at V and 0 bases at J, leaving 9 bases unmatched. CDR1 and CDR2 from the germline V gene are LNHDA and SQIVND (reference sequence). The CDR3 loop spans 14 amino acids. The CDR3 loop is CATLGGESSYEQYF. DNA of the CDR3: TGTGCCACCTTGGGGGGGGAGTCCTCCTACGAGCAGTACTTC. Full variable domain (remainder filled in from reference TRBV19 and TRBJ2-7): DGGITQSPKYLFRKEGQNVTLSCEQNLNHDAMYWYRQDPGQGLRLIYYSQIVNDFQKGDIAEGYSVSREKKESFPLTVTSAQKNPTAFYLCATLGGESSYEQYFGPGTRLTVT.

The J gene is TRBJ1-1, the V gene TRBV6-1; D gene uncertain. Trimming took off 1 base at V and 0 bases at J, with 6 bases between the two ends. The CDR3 runs to 14 residues. Germline values: CDR1 MNHNS, CDR2 SASEGT. The DNA for the CDR3 is TGTGCCAGCAGTGAAGGTCAGATGAACACTGAAGCTTTCTTT. Residues: CASSEGQMNTEAFF.

The J gene is TRBJ2-1, the V gene TRBV10-3; D is undetermined. Trimming shortened V by 6 bases and J by 6 bases, and 6 bases separated the two germline ends. CDR3 length: 11 amino acids. Germline V lookup: CDR1 ENHRY, CDR2 SYGVKD. The CDR3 spells CAIRGSNEQFF. The CDR3 DNA is TGTGCCATCAGGGGCAGCAATGAGCAGTTCTTC.

The chain links TRBV5-6 to TRBJ2-1, with 10 bases identical to TRBD1. CDR3 size: 17 residues. Germline V gives CDR1 SGHDT, CDR2 YYEEEE. Unmatched junction bases numbered 9, after V lost 4 bases and J lost 2 bases. The CDR3 protein is CASSLRDRGPAYNEQFF. The CDR3 DNA reads as TGTGCCAGCAGCCTCCGGGACAGGGGACCAGCCTACAATGAGCAGTTCTTC.

The gene calls are TRBV11-1 and TRBJ2-1, with 13 nucleotides matching TRBD2. CDR1 and CDR2 from the germline V gene are SGHAT and FQDESV (reference sequence). This CDR3 contains 17 residues. The J segment lost 5 bases and the V segment lost 5 bases, leaving 9 bases of the junction unmatched. In nucleotides, the CDR3 is TGTGCCAGCAGCGAGCAAAAGGGACTAGCGGGAAACAATGAGCAGTTCTTC. It codes for CASSEQKGLAGNNEQFF. Full variable domain (outside the CDR3, taken from reference TRBV11-1 and TRBJ2-1): EAEVAQSPRYKITEKSQAVAFWCDPISGHATLYWYRQILGQGPELLVQFQDESVVDDSQLPKDRFSAERLKGVDSTLKIQPAELGDSAMYLCASSEQKGLAGNNEQFFGPGTRLTVL.